The clone carrying this TCR beta chain showed up many times. This entry is derived from a study of T cells in Graves' hyperthyroidism and ophthalmopathy. This CDR3 region has 16 residues. Trimming removed 10 bases from V and 0 bases from J, with 19 bases in between. Looked up from germline, CDR1 is SEHNR and CDR2 is FQNEAQ (reference sequence). Authors of the study amplified TCR beta CDR3 regions from RNA transcripts. First-round RT-PCR targeting the TCR CDR3 was performed with the HTBI primer set. TCRdb independently ran MiXCR on the multiplex PCR reads; one entry per CDR3 protein. The sample carries around 720,000 distinct CDR3 sequences, around a third recorded once.

This chain links TRBV7-9 with TRBJ1-5; D perhaps matches TRBD1 (6 bases). This sequence was found in a woman aged 40 to 50 with Graves' hyperthyroidism. Sequenced: blood. The CDR3, as DNA: TGTGCCACCGCACGATCACAGGGTTCTAGCAATCAGCCCCAGCATTTT. It is translated as CATARSQGSSNQPQHF.